This T cell receptor beta chain derives from a study of T cells in Graves' hyperthyroidism and ophthalmopathy. Study-level background: Sampling of peripheral blood happened at initial diagnosis, prior to any treatment.

Trimming at V came to 4 bases and at J to 11 bases, leaving 7 bases not matched to a gene. This CDR3 is 15 amino acids long. In germline, CDR1 is SNHLY, CDR2 FYNNEI. Study-level points and caveats: Blood also carried most thyroid clonotypes expanded above 0.001.

Amplification targeted TCR beta CDR3 regions from RNA transcripts. Researchers ran a first-round RT-PCR on the TCR CDR3 using the HTBI primer set. TCRdb called the multiplex PCR reads again in MiXCR, with one record for every CDR3 protein. In the table there are around 300,000 distinct CDR3 sequences, 20% to 25% of which are singletons. This clonotype was counted ten times or more. Its cognate antigen is unknown. Clinical symptoms, serum thyroxine and TRAb, thyroid ultrasound and orbital computed tomography together formed the diagnostic basis. The receptor was isolated from a man aged 25 to 40 with Graves' ophthalmopathy. The chain is built from TRBV2 and TRBJ2-1, with 14 bases lining up with TRBD2. Sequencing was done on a sample of blood. The CDR3 coding sequence is TGTGCCAGCAGTGGATCGAGACTAGCGGGAGGGCAGCAGTTCTTC. The encoded protein is CASSGSRLAGGQQFF.